The entry below gives a single T cell receptor (beta chain) sequence along with its context. The table came from immunoSEQ multiplex PCR; TCRdb's copy has only in-frame clones and leaves some out. This table holds tens of thousands of clones, more than 80% found once. This sample is part of a study of T cell changes during pregnancy in multiple sclerosis. This TCR was recovered from a female donor with multiple sclerosis, enrolled in a pregnancy study. Sequences were derived from peripheral blood, sampled in the third trimester of pregnancy.

The CDR3 DNA follows: TGTGCCAGCAGCTCCCATAGCGGGAGGGCCCTCGAGCAGTACTTC. It yields the protein CASSSHSGRALEQYF. The J gene is TRBJ2-7, the V gene TRBV11-2; the match to TRBD2 covers 11 bases. The germline V gene encodes CDR1 SGHAT and CDR2 FQNNGV. The CDR3 sequence is 15 residues long. V lost 4 bases, J lost 6 bases, and 8 bases stayed unmatched. Full variable domain (rest looked up from reference TRBV11-2 and TRBJ2-7): EAGVAQSPRYKIIEKRQSVAFWCNPISGHATLYWYQQILGQGPKLLIQFQNNGVVDDSQLPKDRFSAERLKGVDSTLKIQPAKLEDSAVYLCASSSHSGRALEQYFGPGTRLTVT.